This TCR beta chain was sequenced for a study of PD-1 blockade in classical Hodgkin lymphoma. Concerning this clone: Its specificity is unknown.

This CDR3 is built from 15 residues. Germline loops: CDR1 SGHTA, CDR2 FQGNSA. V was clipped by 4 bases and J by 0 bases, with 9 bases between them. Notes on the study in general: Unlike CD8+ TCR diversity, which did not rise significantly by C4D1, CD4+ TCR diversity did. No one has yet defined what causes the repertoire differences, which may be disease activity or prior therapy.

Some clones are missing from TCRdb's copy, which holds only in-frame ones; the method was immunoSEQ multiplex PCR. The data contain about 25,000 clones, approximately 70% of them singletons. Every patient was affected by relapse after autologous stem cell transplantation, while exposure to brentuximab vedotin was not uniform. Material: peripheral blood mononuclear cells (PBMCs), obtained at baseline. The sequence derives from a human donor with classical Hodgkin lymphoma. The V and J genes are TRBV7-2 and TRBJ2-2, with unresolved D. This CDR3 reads CASSSTGPNTGELFF. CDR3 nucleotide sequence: TGTGCCAGCAGCTCAACCGGGCCGAACACCGGGGAGCTGTTTTTT.